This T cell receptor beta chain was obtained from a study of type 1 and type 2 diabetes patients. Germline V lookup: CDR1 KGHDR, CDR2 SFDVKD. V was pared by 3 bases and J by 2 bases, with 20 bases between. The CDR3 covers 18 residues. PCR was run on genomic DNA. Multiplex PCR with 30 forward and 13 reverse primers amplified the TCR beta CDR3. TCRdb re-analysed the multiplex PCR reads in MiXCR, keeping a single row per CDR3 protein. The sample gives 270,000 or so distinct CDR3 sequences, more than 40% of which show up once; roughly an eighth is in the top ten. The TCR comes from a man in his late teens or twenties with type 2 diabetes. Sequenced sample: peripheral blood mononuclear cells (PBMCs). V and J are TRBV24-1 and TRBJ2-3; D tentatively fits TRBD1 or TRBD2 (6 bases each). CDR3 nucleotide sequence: TGTGCCACCAGTGATCGCCTGACTTCCGGGGGCAACACAGATACGCAGTATTTT. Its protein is CATSDRLTSGGNTDTQYF.